The clone carrying this TCR beta chain was recorded only once. The target antigen is unknown. PCR was performed using 60 Vbeta and 13 Jbeta primers. Sequencing was performed with immunoSEQ multiplex PCR; in TCRdb, only in-frame clones are kept and a portion is missing. The table has some 190,000 clones, around 78% seen once. The V end was cut by 2 bases, the J end by 5 bases, with 19 bases between. The CDR3 loop spans 16 amino acids. Looked up from germline, CDR1 is MNHEY and CDR2 is SVGAGI. The sample is drawn from a study of cytomegalovirus exposure and HLA in healthy donors. Notes on the study in general: Reported performance of the classifier showed diagnosis of cytomegalovirus status with high specificity and sensitivity. Productive status was seen about 90% or about 30% of the time for most TCR beta V segments in an earlier analysis.

V is TRBV6-5 and J is TRBJ2-7, with TRBD1 as a possible D gene (6 bases). The sample comprised PBMCs. The TCR originated in a woman aged 30 to 39 in good health and CMV-seropositive. The CDR3, as DNA: TGTGCCAGCAGTTACCCCTTCTCTAGCAGGGGCCACGAGCAGTACTTC. This gives the protein CASSYPFSSRGHEQYF.